Sequencing of this T cell receptor beta chain was carried out in a study of regulatory T cells in long-lasting Graves disease. According to the study, TCR beta libraries were built with iRepertoire HTBI primers and CDR3-region Arm-PCR. TCRdb used MiXCR to reprocess the multiplex PCR reads, holding one entry per CDR3 protein. The sample lists fewer than 550,000 distinct CDR3 sequences, about 17% occurring once. The CDR3 extends over 15 amino acids. Trimming cost V 4 bases and J 4 bases, with 14 bases left between them. Germline values: CDR1 MNHNS, CDR2 SASEGT. Time point noted: newly diagnosed GD, antithyroid drugs for less than 3 months. Isolated PBMC RNA provided the starting material for the TCR library. Graves' disease diagnosis was established per American Thyroid Association guidelines. These data also formed part of another study, on T cells in Graves' hyperthyroidism and ophthalmopathy. That source notes: Stable hyperthyroidism: no ophthalmopathy progression over 18 months of follow-up.

The J gene is TRBJ1-5, the V gene TRBV6-1; D possibly corresponds to TRBD1 (5 bases). This sample comprised peripheral blood mononuclear cells (PBMCs), obtained at new diagnosis, from a patient treated with antithyroid drugs. The origin of this receptor is a woman younger than 30 with Graves disease. CDR3 sequence (DNA): TGTGCCAGCAGTGCCTGGGACGATGTAAATCAGCCCCAGCATTTT. Its translation: CASSAWDDVNQPQHF.